This entry describes one T cell receptor (beta chain). The limits of the CDR3 on the DNA are not certain, so only TCRdb's listed CDR3 is given. Time point: after trial treatment. The treatment is: LDRT plus nivolumab, ipilimumab, low-dose cyclophosphamide and aspirin (RACIN trial). Every donor's regimen consisted of nivolumab, ipilimumab, aspirin, low-dose cyclophosphamide and low-dose radiotherapy. The data originate from a study of low-dose radiotherapy and immunotherapy resistance in tumors. The wider study: Patients took aspirin (300 mg orally, daily) for four cycles beginning at cycle 1 day 1.

Germline CDR1 reads MNHEY; CDR2 reads SVGEGT. The CDR3 spans 17 amino acids, including both terminal residues. Covering alpha and beta chains, TRAV- and TRBV-specific primers were used for the first-strand cDNA. TCR amplification ran roughly 20 PCR cycles using constant-region and V-primer adapter primers. From the reads, TCRdb called clonotypes with MiXCR, one entry per CDR3 protein. Of tens of thousands of distinct CDR3 sequences in the sample, approximately 49% were seen once. The source was PBMCs, collected after low-dose radiotherapy plus immunotherapy. This clonotype was obtained from a male donor with gallbladder cancer. The chain uses TRBV6-2 or TRBV6-3 and TRBJ2-2; TRBD1, the table's D call, lacks a check against the DNA. The CDR3 sequence: CASRWARGAEQPGSCFF.